A selection of T cell receptor beta chains follows, all from one sample in a study of blood T cell repertoires in COVID-19. The table came from immunoSEQ multiplex PCR; TCRdb's copy has only in-frame clones and leaves some out. The data hold about 160,000 clones, with approximately 77% observed a single time. Sequencing used PBMCs or T cells enriched from blood (not recorded which). Receptors originate from a man in his sixties who had recovered from COVID-19. Each CDR3 is given with its conserved first and last residue. Each record gives: J gene, clone size, D gene, V gene, CDR3 protein, CDR3 DNA. The D gene is left open where the match is weak. Some rows mark clone size as missing; the rest say once, few, many or name a class of expanded clone.

J: TRBJ2-1; size: NA; D: NA; V: TRBV5-1; CDR3: CASSLGQGSYNEQFF; DNA: TGCGCCAGCAGCTTGGGGCAGGGCTCCTACAATGAGCAGTTCTTC
J: TRBJ2-6; size: NA; D: TRBD2; V: TRBV2; CDR3: CASAGGISGANVLTF; DNA: TGTGCCAGCGCGGGAGGGATCTCTGGGGCCAACGTCCTGACTTTC
J: TRBJ1-6; size: NA; D: TRBD1; V: TRBV4-1; CDR3: CASSQEGTGDSPLHF; DNA: TGCGCCAGCAGCCAAGAGGGGACAGGGGACTCACCCCTCCACTTT
J: TRBJ1-6; size: NA; D: NA; V: TRBV9; CDR3: CASGWGGANSPLHF; DNA: TGTGCCAGCGGCTGGGGGGGAGCAAATTCACCCCTCCACTTT
J: TRBJ2-3; size: NA; D: NA; V: TRBV7-2; CDR3: CASSRSTGTDTQYF; DNA: TGTGCCAGCAGCCGGTCGACAGGCACAGATACGCAGTATTTT
J: TRBJ1-5; size: few; D: NA; V: TRBV5-5; CDR3: CASSFVYNQPQHF; DNA: TGTGCCAGCAGCTTCGTTTACAATCAGCCCCAGCATTTT
J: TRBJ2-7; size: NA; D: TRBD2; V: TRBV14; CDR3: CASSHLGLAGSHEQYF; DNA: TGTGCCAGCAGCCATCTCGGACTAGCGGGGAGCCACGAGCAGTACTTC
J: TRBJ1-6; size: NA; D: NA; V: TRBV18; CDR3: CASSPDERTPGSFNSPLHF; DNA: TGTGCCAGCTCACCAGATGAGCGGACCCCGGGTAGCTTCAATTCACCCCTCCACTTT
J: TRBJ1-1; size: NA; D: NA; V: TRBV14; CDR3: CASSPRAMNTEAFF; DNA: TGTGCCAGCAGCCCCAGGGCCATGAACACTGAAGCTTTCTTT
J: TRBJ2-3; size: NA; D: TRBD2; V: TRBV30; CDR3: CAWTLGTSGVTDTQYF; DNA: TGTGCCTGGACCCTCGGGACTAGCGGGGTCACAGATACGCAGTATTTT
J: TRBJ2-5; size: NA; D: TRBD2; V: TRBV3-1/TRBV3-2; CDR3: CASSQVSPGLAVETQYF; DNA: TGTGCCAGCAGCCAAGTTTCCCCGGGACTAGCGGTAGAGACCCAGTACTTC
J: TRBJ1-3; size: NA; D: TRBD1; V: TRBV2; CDR3: CASSEALPDRDLLGTIYF; DNA: TGTGCCAGCAGTGAAGCACTTCCTGACAGGGATCTCTTAGGGACCATATATTTT
J: TRBJ2-3; size: once; D: NA; V: TRBV9; CDR3: CASSVALALTDTQYF; DNA: TGTGCCAGCAGCGTAGCGCTAGCCCTCACAGATACGCAGTATTTT
J: TRBJ1-6; size: many; D: NA; V: TRBV3-1/TRBV3-2; CDR3: CASSPEANSPLHF; DNA: TGTGCCAGCAGCCCGGAGGCTAATTCACCCCTCCACTTT
J: TRBJ2-3; size: NA; D: NA; V: TRBV7-2; CDR3: CASSLVGDISTDTQYF; DNA: TGTGCCAGCAGCTTAGTCGGGGATATTAGCACAGATACGCAGTATTTT
J: TRBJ1-5; size: NA; D: NA; V: TRBV24-1; CDR3: CATSPGSNQPQHF; DNA: TGTGCCACCAGTCCCGGTAGCAATCAGCCCCAGCATTTT
J: TRBJ1-2; size: NA; D: NA; V: TRBV29-1; CDR3: CSVVRQGYYGYTF; DNA: TGCAGCGTTGTCCGGCAGGGCTACTATGGCTACACCTTC
J: TRBJ2-7; size: NA; D: NA; V: TRBV1; CDR3: CTSSQDTYSGRSYEQYF; DNA: TGCACCAGCAGCCAAGACACCTATAGCGGGAGAAGCTACGAGCAGTACTTC
J: TRBJ1-4; size: NA; D: NA; V: TRBV27; CDR3: CASSFSRAEKLFF; DNA: TGTGCCAGCAGTTTCTCCAGGGCGGAAAAACTGTTTTTT
J: TRBJ2-5; size: NA; D: TRBD2; V: TRBV7-8; CDR3: CASRTSGPFQETQYF; DNA: TGTGCCAGCAGAACTAGCGGACCCTTCCAAGAGACCCAGTACTTC
J: TRBJ1-4; size: NA; D: NA; V: TRBV29-1; CDR3: CSVAGDLSEKLFF; DNA: TGCAGCGTAGCAGGGGATTTGAGCGAAAAACTGTTTTTT
J: TRBJ2-7; size: NA; D: NA; V: TRBV7-6; CDR3: CASSLAPEGGAYEQYF; DNA: TGTGCCAGCAGCTTAGCCCCTGAGGGGGGGGCCTACGAGCAGTACTTC
J: TRBJ2-3; size: NA; D: NA; V: TRBV6-5; CDR3: CASTGTPSTDTQYF; DNA: TGTGCCTCAACTGGGACACCTAGCACAGATACGCAGTATTTT
J: TRBJ2-5; size: NA; D: TRBD2; V: TRBV3-1/TRBV3-2; CDR3: CASSQGMGLAGETQYF; DNA: TGTGCCAGCAGCCAAGGGATGGGACTAGCGGGTGAGACCCAGTACTTC
J: TRBJ1-2; size: once; D: NA; V: TRBV7-2; CDR3: CASTGLGRDYGYTF; DNA: TGTGCCAGCACCGGGTTGGGCAGGGACTATGGCTACACCTTC
J: TRBJ1-1; size: NA; D: NA; V: TRBV4-1; CDR3: CASSQPSLMNTEAFF; DNA: TGCGCCAGCAGCCAGCCGAGTTTAATGAACACTGAAGCTTTCTTT
J: TRBJ1-5; size: NA; D: TRBD1; V: TRBV2; CDR3: CASSDRAGNQPQHF; DNA: TGTGCCAGCAGCGACAGGGCTGGCAATCAGCCCCAGCATTTT
J: TRBJ2-7; size: NA; D: NA; V: TRBV5-1; CDR3: CASSLGAGENEQYF; DNA: TGCGCCAGCAGCTTGGGGGCAGGGGAGAACGAGCAGTACTTC
J: TRBJ2-3; size: NA; D: NA; V: TRBV21-1; CDR3: CASSKLTGGGTDTQYF; DNA: TGTGCCAGCAGCAAACTCACAGGGGGCGGCACAGATACGCAGTATTTT
J: TRBJ2-5; size: NA; D: TRBD2; V: TRBV9; CDR3: CASSVGLAQETQYF; DNA: TGTGCCAGCAGCGTCGGACTAGCCCAAGAGACCCAGTACTTC
J: TRBJ2-1; size: NA; D: TRBD1; V: TRBV19; CDR3: CASRPGQGAYEQFF; DNA: TGTGCCAGTAGACCGGGACAGGGGGCATATGAGCAGTTCTTC
J: TRBJ2-1; size: NA; D: NA; V: TRBV14; CDR3: CASSQSAGLGYNEQFF; DNA: TGTGCCAGCAGCCAAAGTGCGGGGTTGGGTTACAATGAGCAGTTCTTC
J: TRBJ1-2; size: NA; D: TRBD1; V: TRBV3-1/TRBV3-2; CDR3: CASSQTGTGEGYTF; DNA: TGTGCCAGCAGCCAAACCGGGACAGGGGAAGGCTACACCTTC
J: TRBJ1-1; size: many; D: NA; V: TRBV5-8; CDR3: CASSFFTENTEAFF; DNA: TGTGCCAGCAGCTTTTTTACAGAGAACACTGAAGCTTTCTTT
J: TRBJ2-1; size: few; D: NA; V: TRBV29-1; CDR3: CSASSSLNNEQFF; DNA: TGCAGCGCCTCCTCGTCCCTAAACAATGAGCAGTTCTTC
J: TRBJ2-1; size: NA; D: TRBD2; V: TRBV24-1; CDR3: CATSDPGLAAYNEQFF; DNA: TGTGCCACCAGTGATCCGGGACTAGCGGCATACAATGAGCAGTTCTTC
J: TRBJ1-2; size: NA; D: NA; V: TRBV6-5; CDR3: CASSYSGTHTF; DNA: TGTGCCAGCAGTTATTCCGGGACTCACACCTTC
J: TRBJ2-3; size: NA; D: NA; V: TRBV11-2; CDR3: CASSLEDWAGRSNWPDTQYF; DNA: TGTGCCAGCAGCTTAGAGGATTGGGCGGGGAGGTCCAATTGGCCAGATACGCAGTATTTT
J: TRBJ2-5; size: NA; D: NA; V: TRBV7-9; CDR3: CASSLRDRSQETQYF; DNA: TGTGCCAGCAGCTTAAGAGACAGATCCCAAGAGACCCAGTACTTC
J: TRBJ2-5; size: NA; D: NA; V: TRBV27; CDR3: CASSLGLERWETQYF; DNA: TGTGCCAGCAGTTTAGGTCTAGAGCGGTGGGAGACCCAGTACTTC
J: TRBJ2-7; size: NA; D: TRBD1; V: TRBV27; CDR3: CASRGQVFEQYF; DNA: TGTGCCAGCAGGGGACAGGTCTTCGAGCAGTACTTC
J: TRBJ2-7; size: NA; D: TRBD1; V: TRBV7-2; CDR3: CASSLAQGTGNEQYF; DNA: TGTGCCAGCAGCTTAGCGCAGGGGACAGGGAACGAGCAGTACTTC
J: TRBJ1-1; size: NA; D: NA; V: TRBV5-1; CDR3: CASSPGGERAFF; DNA: TGCGCCAGCAGCCCGGGAGGGGAACGGGCTTTCTTT
J: TRBJ2-1; size: NA; D: TRBD2; V: TRBV7-2; CDR3: CASSIRTSGGYNEQFF; DNA: TGTGCCAGCAGCATTCGGACTAGCGGGGGGTATAATGAGCAGTTCTTC
J: TRBJ1-1; size: NA; D: NA; V: TRBV7-2; CDR3: CASSLGGLNTEAFF; DNA: TGTGCCAGCAGCTTAGGGGGCTTGAACACTGAAGCTTTCTTT
J: TRBJ1-4; size: NA; D: NA; V: TRBV10-3; CDR3: CAISESLAVRNEKLFF; DNA: TGTGCCATCAGTGAGTCGCTAGCGGTAAGAAATGAAAAACTGTTTTTT
J: TRBJ2-7; size: NA; D: TRBD2; V: TRBV19; CDR3: CASSIEASGSYEQYF; DNA: TGTGCCAGTAGTATAGAGGCTAGCGGGAGCTACGAGCAGTACTTC
J: TRBJ1-3; size: NA; D: NA; V: TRBV4-1; CDR3: CASSQEPTLNTIYF; DNA: TGCGCCAGCAGCCAAGAGCCGACTCTGAACACCATATATTTT
J: TRBJ1-6; size: NA; D: TRBD1; V: TRBV10-3; CDR3: CAISESPGTGNSPLHF; DNA: TGTGCCATCAGTGAGTCCCCCGGGACAGGGAATTCACCCCTCCACTTT
J: TRBJ2-1; size: few; D: TRBD2; V: TRBV14; CDR3: CASSSQGLAEQFF; DNA: TGTGCCAGCAGCAGCCAAGGACTAGCTGAGCAGTTCTTC
J: TRBJ2-6; size: NA; D: TRBD1; V: TRBV2; CDR3: CASTGTGGSGANVLTF; DNA: TGTGCCAGCACTGGGACAGGGGGCTCTGGGGCCAACGTCCTGACTTTC
J: TRBJ1-5; size: NA; D: TRBD1; V: TRBV6-4; CDR3: CARRDREGNQPQHF; DNA: TGTGCCAGGAGAGACAGGGAGGGGAATCAGCCCCAGCATTTT
J: TRBJ2-3; size: NA; D: NA; V: TRBV19; CDR3: CASSADWGTQYF; DNA: TGTGCCAGTAGCGCGGACTGGGGTACGCAGTATTTT